The clone carrying this T cell receptor beta chain was counted between two and nine times. This record belongs to a study of blood T cell repertoires in COVID-19. Study summary: Donors in the United States, Italy and Spain gave samples during acute or convalescent COVID-19.

Clones were read by immunoSEQ multiplex PCR, and TCRdb kept only the in-frame ones, dropping some. The sample yields roughly 68,000 clones, around 80% seen once. This TCR came from a human donor in a cohort sampled during active COVID-19. Material for sequencing was peripheral blood.

For the CDR3, the DNA is TGTGCCAGCAGCATCGCCGCGGGGGCCCCGACAGATACGCAGTATTTT. This sequence encodes CASSIAAGAPTDTQYF. The V call is TRBV5-6, the J call TRBJ2-3; D might be TRBD2 (7 bases). This CDR3 comprises 16 residues. Germline values: CDR1 SGHDT, CDR2 YYEEEE. Trimming cost V 4 bases and J 3 bases, with 18 bases left between them.